The clone carrying this TCR beta chain was seen many times. TCRdb re-derived calls from the 5' RACE reads in MiXCR, one entry per CDR3 protein. The repertoire includes about 12,000 distinct CDR3 sequences, under 6% of them detected once, and approximately 0.88% sits in the top ten. This specimen belongs to a study of T cells after yellow fever vaccination. Study-wide findings and caveats: A small proportion of clonotypes was detected in both the CD4 and CD8 compartments. Secondary responses were weaker yet peaked faster, day 5 versus 15.

The CDR3 runs to 14 residues. CDR1 is MRHNA and CDR2 is SNTAGT in the germline V gene. The V and J ends lost 4 bases and 1 base respectively, with 10 bases between them. This specimen was PBMCs, either bulk or a sorted T-cell subset (CD4+, CD8+, memory, or dextramer-sorted; not recorded which), taken on the day of the yellow fever booster vaccination. The genes are TRBV6-4 and TRBJ1-1; the D is unclear. This sequence was found in a man aged 30-40 years who received the YFV17D yellow fever vaccine. CDR3 in amino acids: CASSASPGNTEAFF. The CDR3 nucleotides are TGTGCCAGCAGTGCCAGCCCCGGGAACACTGAAGCTTTCTTT.